These 20 T cell receptor beta chains came from one sample sequenced in a study of T cell responses to AZD1222 COVID-19 vaccine. TCRdb keeps only in-frame clones here, not all; method: immunoSEQ multiplex PCR. The table records 150,000 or so clones, 86% of them present only once. The sequencing used peripheral blood, collected on day 0 of MenACWY control vaccination. Receptors were obtained from an adult in good health.

CDR3: CASSLSLGGPGGYTF. CDR3 in DNA: TGCGCCAGCAGCTTGTCGTTGGGGGGGCCTGGTGGCTACACCTTC. V is TRBV5-1 and J is TRBJ1-2, with D tentatively TRBD1 (6 bases). V was trimmed by 1 base and J by 7 bases, leaving 17 bases between them. Germline V gives CDR1 SGHRS, CDR2 YFSETQ. The CDR3 sequence is 15 residues long.

The chain is built from TRBV7-9 and TRBJ2-3; 7 bases line up with TRBD1. Germline CDR1 reads SEHNR; CDR2 reads FQNEAQ (reference sequence). V was clipped by 5 bases and J by 6 bases; unmatched bases: 5. The CDR3 loop spans 13 amino acids. The DNA for the CDR3 is TGTGCCAGCAGCCGTACAGGGGCCGATACGCAGTATTTT. Its protein is CASSRTGADTQYF.

J is TRBJ2-6 and V is TRBV15; D remains unclear. The CDR3 has 15 amino acids. Per the germline V gene, CDR1 is LNHNV and CDR2 is YYDKDF (reference sequence). V lost 3 bases to trimming and J lost 0 bases, with 6 bases between them. The CDR3 nucleotides are TGTGCCACCAGCAGCAGTGGCTCTGGGGCCAACGTCCTGACTTTC. Translating gives CATSSSGSGANVLTF.

V and J are TRBV12-3 or TRBV12-4 and TRBJ2-7, with unresolved D. The CDR3 length is 13 residues. The V end was cut by 6 bases, the J end by 0 bases, with 9 bases between. CDR3 residues: CASRPPHSYEQYV. As DNA, the CDR3 is TGTGCCAGCAGACCTCCTCACTCCTACGAGCAGTACGTC.

In its sample, this clone was seen a few times. At one end, the junction sequence differs from germline, possibly due to a read error. This chain links TRBV6-5 with TRBJ1-2; D call uncertain. The germline CDR1 and CDR2 sequences are MNHEY and SVGAGI. This CDR3 spans 11 amino acids. DNA for the CDR3: TGTGCCAGCTTAAGTAACGATGGCTACACCTTC. Translating gives CASLSNDGYTF.

This clone was counted a few times. The chain uses TRBV6-1 and TRBJ2-5; weak D call: TRBD1 (5 bases). CDR3 length: 15 amino acids. Germline loops: CDR1 MNHNS, CDR2 SASEGT. Trimming left V 2 bases short and J 3 bases short, with 13 bases between. The CDR3 is CASSEPRRQKETQYF. DNA for the CDR3: TGTGCCAGCAGTGAACCCCGAAGACAGAAAGAGACCCAGTACTTC.

The genes are TRBV3-1 (or the pseudogene TRBV3-2) and TRBJ2-2; D is unclear. Germline values: CDR1 LGHDT, CDR2 YNNKEL (reference sequence). V lost 1 base and J 5 bases, leaving 8 bases between the germline ends. This CDR3 is 14 amino acids long. CDR3 coding DNA: TGTGCCAGCAGCCAAGCAGGTGGAACCGGGGAGCTGTTTTTT. This codes for CASSQAGGTGELFF.

The chain couples TRBV7-8 to TRBJ2-7; 10 bases are shared with TRBD1. CDR1 is SGHVS and CDR2 is FQNEAQ in the germline V gene. J gave up 5 bases and V 1 base, and 8 bases lay outside the gene matches. The CDR3 sequence is 16 residues long. The CDR3 DNA is TGTGCCAGCAGCTTAGAATTGGGACAGGGGTTAAACGAGCAGTACGTC. It translates to CASSLELGQGLNEQYV.

DNA of the CDR3: TGTGCCAGCAGCTTAACGGCTAGCGGAGCCTCGAACACCGGGGAGCTGTTTTTT. This gives the protein CASSLTASGASNTGELFF. The chain has TRBV7-8 and TRBJ2-2; 7 bases match TRBD2. J lost 0 bases, V lost 2 bases, and 9 bases had no gene match. The CDR3 consists of 18 residues. The germline V gene has CDR1 SGHVS and CDR2 FQNEAQ.

The V and J genes are TRBV5-5 and TRBJ1-4; D remains ambiguous. Between the trimmed V and J ends, which lost 3 bases and 2 bases, there was a span of 11 bases. The V gene's germline CDR1 is SGHKS and CDR2 YYEKEE (reference sequence). The CDR3 runs 15 residues. The DNA for the CDR3 is TGTGCCAGCAGCTCCGGAATCGCCACTAATGAAAAACTGTTTTTT. It codes for CASSSGIATNEKLFF.

This chain joins TRBV2 and TRBJ2-5, with D perhaps assigned TRBD1 or TRBD2 (6 bases each). With 7 bases removed from V and 4 bases from J, the gap between germline ends came to 13 bases. CDR1 is SNHLY, CDR2 FYNNEI, per germline. The CDR3 runs to 13 residues. CDR3 nucleotides: TGTGCCAGCACCACACAGGGAGGAGAGACCCAGTACTTC. Translated: CASTTQGGETQYF. The full variable domain, with the rest looked up from reference TRBV2 and TRBJ2-5, is EPEVTQTPSHQVTQMGQEVILRCVPISNHLYFYWYRQILGQKVEFLVSFYNNEISEKSEIFDDQFSVERPDGSNFTLKIRSTKLEDSAMYFCASTTQGGETQYFGPGTRLLVL.

DNA of the CDR3: TGTGCCAGCAGTCCCAGGGCGGATAGCAATCAGCCCCAGCATTTT. Its translation: CASSPRADSNQPQHF. The chain couples TRBV5-5 to TRBJ1-5; D might be TRBD1 (5 bases). Between the trimmed V and J ends, which lost 5 bases and 0 bases, there was a span of 12 bases. The length of the CDR3 is 15 residues. Per the germline V gene, CDR1 is SGHKS and CDR2 is YYEKEE (reference sequence).

The chain recombines TRBV4-2 with TRBJ1-6; the D is unclear. V was clipped by 2 bases and J by 8 bases, with 7 bases between them. Germline CDR1 LGHNA, CDR2 YNFKEQ. The CDR3 extends over 13 amino acids. The CDR3 loop is CASSQPEDSPLHF. In DNA, the CDR3 is TGTGCCAGCAGCCAACCGGAGGATTCACCCCTCCACTTT.

The chain links TRBV7-2 to TRBJ1-2; the match to TRBD1 covers 9 bases. J was trimmed by 5 bases and V by 2 bases; bases with no gene match: 6. Germline V gene sequence: CDR1 SGHTA, CDR2 FQGNSA. CDR3 length: 15 amino acids. CDR3: CASSLTGQGGYGYTF. The CDR3 DNA is TGTGCCAGCAGCTTAACGGGACAGGGAGGATATGGCTACACCTTC.

This rearrangement joins TRBV7-2 to TRBJ2-3; D call uncertain. The CDR3 contains 14 residues. Germline V gene lookup returns CDR1 SGHTA and CDR2 FQGNSA. V was shortened by 3 bases and J by 0 bases, with 7 bases between the two germline ends. The CDR3 DNA follows: TGTGCCAGCAGCTTTACCCCTAGCACAGATACGCAGTATTTT. Amino acid sequence: CASSFTPSTDTQYF.

The chain carries TRBV19 and TRBJ1-5, with TRBD1 identical over 7 bases. This CDR3 is built from 16 residues. V lost 4 bases to trimming and J lost 7 bases; unmatched junction nucleotides: 13. Per germline, CDR1 LNHDA and CDR2 SQIVND (reference sequence). The CDR3 spells CASSRDSISGIQPQHF. CDR3 coding DNA: TGTGCCAGTAGTAGGGACAGCATATCGGGCATACAGCCCCAGCATTTT.

CDR3 nucleotide sequence: TGTGCCGGGGGGAGGACAGGGGTTTTCACAGATACGCAGTATTTT. This sequence encodes CAGGRTGVFTDTQYF. V usage is TRBV2 and J usage is TRBJ2-3, with 9 positions matching TRBD1. The germline CDR1 and CDR2 sequences are SNHLY and FYNNEI. CDR3 length equals 15 residues. V shed 11 bases and J 2 bases; nucleotides not matched to a gene: 11. The whole variable domain, remainder taken from reference TRBV2 and TRBJ2-3, is EPEVTQTPSHQVTQMGQEVILRCVPISNHLYFYWYRQILGQKVEFLVSFYNNEISEKSEIFDDQFSVERPDGSNFTLKIRSTKLEDSAMYFCAGGRTGVFTDTQYFGPGTRLTVL.

This sequence joins TRBV11-2 and TRBJ1-1; D unresolved. Germline CDR1 and CDR2: SGHAT and FQNNGV. This CDR3 has 14 residues. Trimming took off 1 base at V and 5 bases at J, with 11 bases between the two ends. The chain's CDR3 is CASSLVLLETEAFF. The CDR3 DNA follows: TGTGCCAGCAGCTTAGTTTTGTTGGAGACTGAAGCTTTCTTT.

The CDR3: CASSPGTSGAKNIQYF. For the CDR3, the DNA is TGTGCCAGCAGCCCGGGGACTAGCGGAGCCAAAAACATTCAGTACTTC. This sequence joins TRBV7-2 and TRBJ2-4; 11 nucleotides agree with TRBD2. CDR3 length: 16 amino acids. CDR1 is SGHTA, CDR2 FQGNSA, per germline. V lost 5 bases and J lost 0; bases outside the gene matches: 3.

The count of this clone is one. The chain joins TRBV12-5 to TRBJ2-3, with D perhaps TRBD1 (6 bases). The CDR3 extends over 11 amino acids. In germline, CDR1 is LGHNT, CDR2 FRNRAP. Trimming removed 5 bases at V and 10 bases at J, with 10 bases between. The DNA of the CDR3 is TGTGCTAGTGGTGGACAGACACCGCAGTATTTT. Translated: CASGGQTPQYF.